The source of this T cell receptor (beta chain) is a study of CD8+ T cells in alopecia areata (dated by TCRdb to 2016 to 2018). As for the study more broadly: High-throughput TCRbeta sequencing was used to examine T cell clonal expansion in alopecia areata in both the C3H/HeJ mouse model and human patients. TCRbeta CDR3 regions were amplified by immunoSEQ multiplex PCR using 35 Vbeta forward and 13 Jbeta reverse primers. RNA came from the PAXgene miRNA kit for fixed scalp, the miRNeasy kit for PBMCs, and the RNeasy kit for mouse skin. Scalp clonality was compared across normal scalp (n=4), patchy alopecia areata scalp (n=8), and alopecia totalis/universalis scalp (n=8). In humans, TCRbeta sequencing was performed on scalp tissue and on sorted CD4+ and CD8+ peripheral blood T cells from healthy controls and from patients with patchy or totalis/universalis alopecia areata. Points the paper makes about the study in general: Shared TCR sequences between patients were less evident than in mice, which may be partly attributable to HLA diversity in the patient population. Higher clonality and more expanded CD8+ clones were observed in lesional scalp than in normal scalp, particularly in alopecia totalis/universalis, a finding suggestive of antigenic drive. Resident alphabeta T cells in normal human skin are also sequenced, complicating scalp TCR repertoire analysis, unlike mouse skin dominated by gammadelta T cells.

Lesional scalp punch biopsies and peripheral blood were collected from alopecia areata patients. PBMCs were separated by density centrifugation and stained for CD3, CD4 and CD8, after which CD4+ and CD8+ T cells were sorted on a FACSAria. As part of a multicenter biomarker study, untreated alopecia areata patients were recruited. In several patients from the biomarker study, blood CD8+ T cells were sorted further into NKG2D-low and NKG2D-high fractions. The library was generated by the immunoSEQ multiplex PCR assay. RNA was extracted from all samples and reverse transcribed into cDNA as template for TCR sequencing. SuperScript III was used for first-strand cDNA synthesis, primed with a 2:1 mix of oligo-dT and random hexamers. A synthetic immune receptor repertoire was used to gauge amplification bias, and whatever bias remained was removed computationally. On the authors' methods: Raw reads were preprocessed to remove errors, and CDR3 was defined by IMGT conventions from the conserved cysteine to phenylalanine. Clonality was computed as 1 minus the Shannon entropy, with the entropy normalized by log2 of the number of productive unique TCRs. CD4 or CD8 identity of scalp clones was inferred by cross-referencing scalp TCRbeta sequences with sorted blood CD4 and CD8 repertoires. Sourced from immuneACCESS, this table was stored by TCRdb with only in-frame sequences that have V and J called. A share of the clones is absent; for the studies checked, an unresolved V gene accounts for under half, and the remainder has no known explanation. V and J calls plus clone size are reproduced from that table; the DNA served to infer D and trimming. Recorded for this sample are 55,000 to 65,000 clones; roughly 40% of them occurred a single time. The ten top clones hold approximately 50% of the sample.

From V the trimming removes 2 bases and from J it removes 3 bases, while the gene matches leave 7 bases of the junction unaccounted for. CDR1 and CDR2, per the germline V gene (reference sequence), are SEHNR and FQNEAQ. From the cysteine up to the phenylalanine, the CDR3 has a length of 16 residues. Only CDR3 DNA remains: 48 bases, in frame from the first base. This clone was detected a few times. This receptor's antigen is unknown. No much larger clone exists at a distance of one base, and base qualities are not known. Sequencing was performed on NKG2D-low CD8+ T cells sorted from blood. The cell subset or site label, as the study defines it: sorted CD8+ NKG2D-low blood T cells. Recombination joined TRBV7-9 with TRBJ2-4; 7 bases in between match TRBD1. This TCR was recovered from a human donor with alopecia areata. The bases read TGTGCCAGCAGCTTAATGGGACAGCCAGACAAAAACATTCAGTACTTC. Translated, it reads CASSLMGQPDKNIQYF.